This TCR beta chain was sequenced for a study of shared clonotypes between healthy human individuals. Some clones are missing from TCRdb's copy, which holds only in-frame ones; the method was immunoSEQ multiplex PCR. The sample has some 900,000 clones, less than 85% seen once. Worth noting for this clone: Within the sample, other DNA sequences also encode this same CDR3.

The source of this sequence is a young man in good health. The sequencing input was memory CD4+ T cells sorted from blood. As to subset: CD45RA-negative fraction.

CDR3 amino acids: CASSTTGGPMNTEAFF. DNA of the CDR3: TGTGCCAGCAGTACGACAGGGGGACCCATGAACACTGAAGCTTTCTTT. This chain connects TRBV7-2 to TRBJ1-1; 9 nucleotides align to TRBD1. CDR1 is SGHTA and CDR2 is FQGNSA in the germline V gene. The CDR3 has 16 amino acids. V lost 6 bases, J lost 0 bases, and 8 bases stayed unmatched. The full variable domain, in which reference TRBV7-2 and TRBJ1-1 provide the parts outside the CDR3, is GAGVSQSPSNKVTEKGKDVELRCDPISGHTALYWYRQSLGQGLEFLIYFQGNSAPDKSGLPSDRFSAERTGGSVSTLTIQRTQQEDSAVYLCASSTTGGPMNTEAFFGQGTRLTVV.